This TCR beta chain appears in the sequencing data of a study of CD8+ T cells in alopecia areata. General observations from the study: It was less clear whether patients shared TCRs than it was in mice, possibly because of HLA.

Specimens obtained from alopecia areata patients comprised lesional scalp punch biopsies and peripheral blood. Comment on this clone: The target antigen is unknown.

Sequencing used cDNA as its template, made by extracting RNA and reverse transcribing it. Assay: immunoSEQ multiplex PCR; the TCRdb copy retains only in-frame clones and omits some. This table has 90,000 to 130,000 clones, roughly 55% appearing once. This CDR3 spans 14 amino acids. Germline V gene sequence: CDR1 SGHRS, CDR2 YFSETQ. Trimming took 1 base from V and 5 from J, leaving 12 bases between them. The sequence was collected from a human donor with alopecia areata. The sequenced sample was NKG2D-low CD8+ T cells sorted from blood. The genes are TRBV5-1 and TRBJ1-2, with a weak D call TRBD1 (5 bases). Here the CDR3 reads CASSLLGPDYGYTF. DNA of the CDR3: TGCGCCAGCAGCTTGCTGGGGCCGGATTATGGCTACACCTTC.